The clone carrying this T cell receptor (beta chain) was counted ten times or more. The antigen is not known. On each TCR cDNA molecule, a unique molecular identifier was present. TCRdb analysed the 5' RACE reads with MiXCR anew, one entry per CDR3 protein. The table includes approximately 40,000 distinct CDR3 sequences, 4% to 6% detected once. The time point: sample taken at primary tumor resection. Extraction of whole RNA from tumor, nontumor lung or frozen PBMC preceded unsorted sequencing. Samples came from some 73 TRACERx patients with untreated early-stage lung cancer. The record originates from a study of spatial heterogeneity in lung cancer. Whole-study context: Each unique TCR and UMI combination was seen more than ten times on average in raw reads.

The germline V gene encodes CDR1 DFQATT and CDR2 SNEGSKA (reference sequence). The CDR3 has 11 residues. Trimming took off 6 bases at V and 6 bases at J, with 10 bases between the two ends. Notes on the study in general: Among blood samples, ubiquitous expanded tumor TCRs appeared more at resection than at follow-up.

The TCR was taken from a female donor with early-stage non-small cell lung cancer. The chain joins TRBV20-1 to TRBJ2-3; D is ambiguous. Sequences were derived from PBMCs, sampled at surgery. CDR3 sequence (DNA): TGCAGTGCGGAGCTAGGTGATACGCAGTATTTT. It translates to CSAELGDTQYF.